These 19 T cell receptor beta chains originate from one sample sequenced in a study of graft-versus-host responses after intestinal transplantation. Their antigens are not known. Measured with immunoSEQ multiplex PCR; TCRdb has only the in-frame clones, and not every one. The data hold over 90,000 clones, with 91% observed a single time. Sequenced here: unstimulated CD4+ T cells sorted from spleen or lymph node cells, sampled before transplant. The receptors stem from a human donor who was the organ donor for an intestinal transplant.

This clone was counted a single time. The rearrangement joins TRBV6-1 to TRBJ2-1; a weak D match, TRBD2 (5 bases). Trimming left V 7 bases short and J 4 bases short, with 17 bases between. Germline V gives CDR1 MNHNS, CDR2 SASEGT. CDR3 size: 15 residues. For the CDR3, the DNA is TGTGCCAGCATTAAAGGCGGGTTAACTTACAATGAGCAGTTCTTC. Translation: CASIKGGLTYNEQFF.

The V call is TRBV7-2, the J call TRBJ1-2; D not certain. Per germline, CDR1 SGHTA and CDR2 FQGNSA. This CDR3 contains 13 residues. V shed 5 bases and J shed 4 bases, with 11 bases lying between them. The CDR3 is CASSLRSVYGYTF. In DNA, the CDR3 is TGTGCCAGCAGCCTTCGGTCCGTCTATGGCTACACCTTC.

On this clone itself: Other DNA sequences in this specimen translate into the identical CDR3. The chain is built from TRBV6-1 and TRBJ2-7; 8 bases are a match to TRBD2. This CDR3 is built from 15 residues. Germline CDR1 is MNHNS and CDR2 is SASEGT. V trimming: 2 bases; J trimming: 2 bases; junction bases outside the gene matches: 5. Written as DNA, the CDR3 is TGTGCCAGCAGTGAAAATCGGGGGGGCCCCTACGAGCAGTACTTC. This translates into CASSENRGGPYEQYF.

V usage is TRBV27 and J usage is TRBJ1-5; D possibly corresponds to TRBD1 (6 bases). The V gene lost 5 bases and the J gene lost 2 bases, with 16 bases spanning the gap. Germline values: CDR1 MNHEY, CDR2 SMNVEV (reference sequence). The CDR3 runs to 16 residues. CDR3 in DNA: TGTGCCAGCAGTCCATTCCAGGGGAGGGGCAATCAGCCCCAGCATTTT. As protein: CASSPFQGRGNQPQHF.

The V and J genes are TRBV4-1 and TRBJ1-5, with D possibly being TRBD1 (6 bases). Germline V gene data show CDR1 as MGHRA and CDR2 as YSYEKL. This CDR3 comprises 16 residues. V was shortened by 2 bases and J by 2 bases, with 13 bases between the two germline ends. CDR3 amino acids: CASSQSRGLGNQPQHF. CDR3 coding DNA: TGCGCCAGCAGCCAATCCAGGGGTTTGGGCAATCAGCCCCAGCATTTT.

The V call is TRBV7-2, the J call TRBJ2-5; 8 nucleotides align to TRBD2. After removal of 8 bases from V and 0 bases from J, the junction contained 14 bases not matched to a gene. CDR1 and CDR2 from the germline V gene are SGHTA and FQGNSA. The CDR3 consists of 17 residues. This CDR3 is CASASAGGARYQETQYF. CDR3 in DNA: TGTGCCAGCGCCTCCGCGGGGGGAGCCCGGTACCAAGAGACCCAGTACTTC.

The chain has TRBV9 and TRBJ2-2; D not certain. The germline V and J ends were trimmed by 4 bases and 2 bases, with 12 bases remaining between them. Germline CDR1 is SGDLS and CDR2 is YYNGEE. The CDR3 runs 15 residues. CDR3: CASSPHSVNTGELFF. The CDR3 nucleotides are TGTGCCAGCAGCCCCCACTCTGTCAACACCGGGGAGCTGTTTTTT.

The chain combines TRBV20-1 with TRBJ2-7, with 7 bases fitting TRBD1. The V gene end was trimmed by 5 bases and the J gene end by 5 bases; junction bases not matched to a gene: 0. CDR1 DFQATT and CDR2 SNEGSKA come from the germline V gene (reference sequence). The CDR3 is made up of 10 amino acids. This chain's CDR3 is CSADRDEQYF. CDR3 DNA sequence: TGCAGTGCTGACAGGGACGAGCAGTACTTC.

CDR3 coding DNA: TGTGCCAGCAGAACAGGTCCCATAGCGGGGGTACCCTACAATGAGCAGTTCTTC. This translates into CASRTGPIAGVPYNEQFF. The chain employs TRBV27 and TRBJ2-1; 9 nucleotides line up with TRBD2. Germline-derived CDR1 and CDR2 are MNHEY and SMNVEV (reference sequence). V shed 6 bases, J shed 2 bases, and the junction held 14 bases outside the gene matches. CDR3 size: 18 residues.

The rearrangement joins TRBV9 to TRBJ2-1, with 8 bases lining up with TRBD1. J was trimmed by 3 bases and V by 4 bases; bases with no gene match: 9. The CDR3 runs to 16 residues. Germline V gives CDR1 SGDLS, CDR2 YYNGEE. The CDR3 region has the DNA TGTGCCAGCAGCCTCAAGACAGGGGTGTTCTACAATGAGCAGTTCTTC. Its protein product is CASSLKTGVFYNEQFF. Full variable domain (outside the CDR3, taken from reference TRBV9 and TRBJ2-1): DSGVTQTPKHLITATGQRVTLRCSPRSGDLSVYWYQQSLDQGLQFLIQYYNGEERAKGNILERFSAQQFPDLHSELNLSSLELGDSALYFCASSLKTGVFYNEQFFGPGTRLTVL.

The chain uses TRBV7-6 and TRBJ2-2; D is possibly TRBD2 (6 bases). In germline, CDR1 is SGHVS, CDR2 FNYEAQ. V shed 5 bases and J shed 0 bases, with 16 bases lying between them. This CDR3 has 17 amino acids. The CDR3 bases are TGTGCCAGCAGCCCCCACGGGCGGGGCCCGAACACCGGGGAGCTGTTTTTT. As protein: CASSPHGRGPNTGELFF.

The genes are TRBV25-1 and TRBJ1-3; D possibly corresponds to TRBD1 (6 bases). V was pared by 8 bases and J by 8 bases, with 22 bases between. Germline CDR1 MGHDK, CDR2 SYGVNS. This CDR3 is built from 15 residues. The CDR3 reads CASPLGRGGKDTIYF. CDR3 nucleotide sequence: TGTGCCAGCCCCCTGGGCAGGGGAGGGAAAGACACCATATATTTT.

V is TRBV7-2 and J is TRBJ2-4; TRBD1 aligns across 7 bases. The CDR3 has 18 amino acids. Germline-derived CDR1 and CDR2 are SGHTA and FQGNSA. V dropped 1 base and J dropped 0; count of bases not matched to a gene: 9. The CDR3 loop reads CASSLGFRGSIAKNIQYF. Written as DNA, the CDR3 is TGTGCCAGCAGCTTAGGGTTCAGGGGGTCCATAGCCAAAAACATTCAGTACTTC.

This chain links TRBV11-2 with TRBJ1-2, with TRBD1 as a possible D gene (6 bases). V was trimmed by 3 bases and J by 4 bases, leaving 12 bases between them. Germline V CDR1 and CDR2: SGHAT, FQNNGV. This CDR3 has 14 residues. As DNA, the CDR3 is TGTGCCAGCAGCTTGGGCAGGGGCCCCTATGGCTACACCTTC. Translating it yields CASSLGRGPYGYTF.

The CDR3: CATSRGTGGYNEQFF. CDR3 bases: TGTGCCACCAGCAGAGGGACAGGGGGGTACAATGAGCAGTTCTTC. The chain is built from TRBV15 and TRBJ2-1, with 10 bases aligning to TRBD1. The CDR3 contains 15 residues. CDR1 is LNHNV, CDR2 YYDKDF, per germline (reference sequence). With V trimmed by 1 base and J by 4 bases, 1 base remained unmatched.

The table lists this clone with a count of one. This chain joins TRBV11-2 and TRBJ1-4, with D possibly being TRBD1 (5 bases). Germline values: CDR1 SGHAT, CDR2 FQNNGV. The CDR3 is 14 residues long. V shed 5 bases and J shed 3 bases, with 10 bases lying between them. The CDR3 is CASSRGFPNEKLFF. In nucleotides, the CDR3 is TGTGCCAGCAGCCGGGGGTTCCCTAATGAAAAACTGTTTTTT. Combining the CDR3 with reference TRBV11-2 and TRBJ1-4 gives the whole variable domain EAGVAQSPRYKIIEKRQSVAFWCNPISGHATLYWYQQILGQGPKLLIQFQNNGVVDDSQLPKDRFSAERLKGVDSTLKIQPAKLEDSAVYLCASSRGFPNEKLFFGSGTQLSVL.

This chain links TRBV5-5 with TRBJ1-2, with 9 bases lining up with TRBD1. Germline assignment: CDR1 SGHKS and CDR2 YYEKEE (reference sequence). After removal of 0 bases from V and 8 bases from J, the junction contained 8 bases not matched to a gene. This CDR3 has 15 residues. The CDR3 nucleotides read TGTGCCAGCAGCTTGGTACGGGACAGGGTCGGGGGCTACACCTTC. Protein sequence: CASSLVRDRVGGYTF.

The J gene is TRBJ2-5, the V gene TRBV7-2; D call uncertain. The length of the CDR3 is 13 residues. V lost 3 bases to trimming and J lost 5 bases, with 10 bases between them. CDR1 and CDR2 (germline): SGHTA, FQGNSA. The chain's CDR3 is CASSFYARETQYF. The CDR3 DNA follows: TGTGCCAGCAGCTTCTACGCCAGGGAGACCCAGTACTTC.

The chain carries TRBV7-2 and TRBJ1-5, with D tentatively TRBD1 (5 bases). Per the germline V gene, CDR1 is SGHTA and CDR2 is FQGNSA. The CDR3 is 13 amino acids. V was pared by 3 bases and J by 2 bases, with 5 bases between. The chain's CDR3 is CASSFRGNQPQHF. The CDR3 bases are TGTGCCAGCAGCTTCAGGGGCAATCAGCCCCAGCATTTT.